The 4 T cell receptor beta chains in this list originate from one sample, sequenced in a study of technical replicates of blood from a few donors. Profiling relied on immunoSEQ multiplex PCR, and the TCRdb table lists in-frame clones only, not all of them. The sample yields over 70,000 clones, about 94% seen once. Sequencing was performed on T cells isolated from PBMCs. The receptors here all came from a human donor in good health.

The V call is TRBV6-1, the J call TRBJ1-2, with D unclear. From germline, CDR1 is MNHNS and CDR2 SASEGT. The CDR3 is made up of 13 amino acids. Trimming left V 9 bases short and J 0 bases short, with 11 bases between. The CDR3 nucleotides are TGTGCCAGTTCAGCCGGAGCTAACTATGGCTACACCTTC. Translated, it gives CASSAGANYGYTF.

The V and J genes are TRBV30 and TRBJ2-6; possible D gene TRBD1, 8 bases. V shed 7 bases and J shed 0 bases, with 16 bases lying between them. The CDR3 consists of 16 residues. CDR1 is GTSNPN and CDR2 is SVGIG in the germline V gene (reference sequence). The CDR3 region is CAYTGGGHSGANVLTF. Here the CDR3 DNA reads TGTGCCTACACAGGGGGAGGGCACTCTGGGGCCAACGTCCTGACTTTC.

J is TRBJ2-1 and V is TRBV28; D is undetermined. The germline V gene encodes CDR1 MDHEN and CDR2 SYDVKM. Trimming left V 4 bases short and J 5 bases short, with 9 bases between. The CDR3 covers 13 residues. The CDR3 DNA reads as TGTGCCAGCAGTTCCCCTATCCACAATGAGCAGTTCTTC. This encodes CASSSPIHNEQFF.

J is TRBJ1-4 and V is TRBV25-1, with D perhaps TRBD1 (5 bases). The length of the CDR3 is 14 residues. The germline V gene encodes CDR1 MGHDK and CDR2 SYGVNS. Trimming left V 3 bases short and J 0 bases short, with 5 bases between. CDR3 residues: CASSDRATNEKLFF. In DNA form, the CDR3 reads TGTGCCAGCAGTGACAGGGCAACTAATGAAAAACTGTTTTTT.